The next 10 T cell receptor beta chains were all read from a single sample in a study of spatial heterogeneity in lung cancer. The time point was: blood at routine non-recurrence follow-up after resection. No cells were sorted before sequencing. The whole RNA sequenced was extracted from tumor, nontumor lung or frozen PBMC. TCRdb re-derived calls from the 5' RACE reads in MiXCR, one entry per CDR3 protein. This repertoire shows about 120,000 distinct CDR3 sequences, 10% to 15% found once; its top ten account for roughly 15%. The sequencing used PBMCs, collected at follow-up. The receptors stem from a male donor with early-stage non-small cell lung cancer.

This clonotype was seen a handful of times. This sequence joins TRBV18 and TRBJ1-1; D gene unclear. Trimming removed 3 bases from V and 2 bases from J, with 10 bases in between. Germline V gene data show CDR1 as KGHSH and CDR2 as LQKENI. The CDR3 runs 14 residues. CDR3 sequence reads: CASSPTPANTEAFF. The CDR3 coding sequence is TGTGCCAGCTCACCTACTCCAGCCAACACTGAAGCTTTCTTT. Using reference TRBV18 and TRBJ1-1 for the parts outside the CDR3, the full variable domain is NAGVMQNPRHLVRRRGQEARLRCSPMKGHSHVYWYRQLPEEGLKFMVYLQKENIIDESGMPKERFSAEFPKEGPSILRIQQVVRGDSAAYFCASSPTPANTEAFFGQGTRLTVV.

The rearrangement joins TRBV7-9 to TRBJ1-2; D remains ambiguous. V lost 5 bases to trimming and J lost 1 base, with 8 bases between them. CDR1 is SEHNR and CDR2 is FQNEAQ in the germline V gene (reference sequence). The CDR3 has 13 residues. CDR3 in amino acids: CASSPEINYGYTF. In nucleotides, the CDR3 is TGTGCCAGCAGCCCCGAGATTAACTATGGCTACACCTTC.

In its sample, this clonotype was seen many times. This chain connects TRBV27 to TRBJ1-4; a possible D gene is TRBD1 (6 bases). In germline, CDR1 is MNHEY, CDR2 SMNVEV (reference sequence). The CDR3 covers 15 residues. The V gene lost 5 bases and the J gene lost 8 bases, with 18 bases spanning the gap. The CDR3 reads CASSSPFSGQEKLFF. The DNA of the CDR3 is TGTGCCAGCAGTAGCCCATTTTCCGGACAGGAAAAACTGTTTTTT. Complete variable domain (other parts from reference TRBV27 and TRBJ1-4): EAQVTQNPRYLITVTGKKLTVTCSQNMNHEYMSWYRQDPGLGLRQIYYSMNVEVTDKGDVPEGYKVSRKEKRNFPLILESPSPNQTSLYFCASSSPFSGQEKLFFGSGTQLSVL.

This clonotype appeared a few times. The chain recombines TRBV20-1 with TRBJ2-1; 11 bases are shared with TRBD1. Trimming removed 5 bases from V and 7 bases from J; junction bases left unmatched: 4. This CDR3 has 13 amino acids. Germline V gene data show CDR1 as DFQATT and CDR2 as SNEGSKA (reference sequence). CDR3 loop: CSAERDRGNEQFF. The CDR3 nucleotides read TGCAGTGCTGAACGGGACAGGGGGAATGAGCAGTTCTTC.

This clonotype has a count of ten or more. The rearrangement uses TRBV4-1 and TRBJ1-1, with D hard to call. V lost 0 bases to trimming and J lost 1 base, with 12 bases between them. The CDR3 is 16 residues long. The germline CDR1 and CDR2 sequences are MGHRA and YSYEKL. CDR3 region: CASSQDKLPANTEAFF. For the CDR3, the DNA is TGCGCCAGCAGCCAAGATAAATTACCAGCGAACACTGAAGCTTTCTTT.

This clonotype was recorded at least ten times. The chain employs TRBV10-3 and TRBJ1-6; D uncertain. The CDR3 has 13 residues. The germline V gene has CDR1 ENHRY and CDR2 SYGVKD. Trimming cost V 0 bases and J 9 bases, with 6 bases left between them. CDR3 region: CAISESGISPLHF. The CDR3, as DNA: TGTGCCATCAGTGAGTCTGGTATTTCACCCCTCCACTTT.

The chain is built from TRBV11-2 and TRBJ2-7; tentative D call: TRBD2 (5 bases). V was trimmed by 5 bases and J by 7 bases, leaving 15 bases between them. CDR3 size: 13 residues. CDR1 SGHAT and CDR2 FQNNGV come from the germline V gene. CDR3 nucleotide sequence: TGTGCCAGCAGCCCGGACTCAATGGGGGAGCAGTACTTC. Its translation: CASSPDSMGEQYF.

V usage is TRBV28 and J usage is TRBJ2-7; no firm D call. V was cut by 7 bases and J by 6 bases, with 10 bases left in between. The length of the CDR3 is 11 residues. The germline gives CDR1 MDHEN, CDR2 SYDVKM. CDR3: CASTYLFEQYF. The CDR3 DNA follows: TGTGCCAGCACCTATCTCTTCGAGCAGTACTTC.

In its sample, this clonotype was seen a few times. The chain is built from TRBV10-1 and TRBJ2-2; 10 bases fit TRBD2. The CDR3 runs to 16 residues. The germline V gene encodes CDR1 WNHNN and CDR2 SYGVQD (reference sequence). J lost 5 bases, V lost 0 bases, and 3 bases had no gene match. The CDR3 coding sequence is TGCGCCAGCAGTGAGTCGTCGGGACTAGCGACCGGGGAGCTGTTTTTT. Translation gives CASSESSGLATGELFF.

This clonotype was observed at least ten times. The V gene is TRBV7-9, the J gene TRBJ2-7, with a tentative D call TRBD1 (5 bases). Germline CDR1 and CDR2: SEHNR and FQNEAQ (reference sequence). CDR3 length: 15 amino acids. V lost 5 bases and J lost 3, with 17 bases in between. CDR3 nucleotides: TGTGCCAGCAGCCCGAAACAGGTAAAGGGCTACGAGCAGTACTTC. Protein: CASSPKQVKGYEQYF.